This is a list of T cell receptor beta chains from one sample in a study of CD8 T cells in Susac syndrome. From the immunoSEQ multiplex PCR reads, TCRdb called clonotypes with MiXCR, one entry per CDR3 protein. The sample records roughly 140,000 distinct CDR3 sequences, approximately 96% being singletons. What was sequenced was CD4+ T cells from PBMCs. Receptors originate from a human donor with Susac syndrome. The CDR3 runs from the conserved cysteine through the conserved F or W. Fields, in order: J gene, clone size, V gene, D gene, CDR3 DNA, CDR3 protein. The D gene is left open where the match is weak. Where a row states a size, it is once, few, many or the class of an expanded clone; other rows omit it.

J gene: TRBJ2-5; clone size: NA; V gene: TRBV12-3/TRBV12-4; D gene: NA; CDR3 DNA: TGTGCCAGCAGTTTGATGGGAGAACAAGAGACCCAGTACTTC; CDR3 protein: CASSLMGEQETQYF
J gene: TRBJ2-3; clone size: NA; V gene: TRBV20-1; D gene: TRBD2; CDR3 DNA: TGCAGTGCTAGGAAACGAGCGGGAGAGTCTAATACGCAGTATTTT; CDR3 protein: CSARKRAGESNTQYF
J gene: TRBJ2-1; clone size: NA; V gene: TRBV5-1; D gene: NA; CDR3 DNA: TGCGCCAGCAGCGGGGACTTTTCCAGCTCCTACAATGAGCAGTTCTTC; CDR3 protein: CASSGDFSSSYNEQFF
J gene: TRBJ1-1; clone size: NA; V gene: TRBV15; D gene: NA; CDR3 DNA: TGTGCCACCAGCAGAGAGGAAGAGGGCACTGAAGCTTTCTTT; CDR3 protein: CATSREEEGTEAFF
J gene: TRBJ1-1; clone size: NA; V gene: TRBV20-1; D gene: NA; CDR3 DNA: TGCAGTGCTAGAGTCTGGACCGGTAAAAACACTGAAGCTTTCTTT; CDR3 protein: CSARVWTGKNTEAFF
J gene: TRBJ1-1; clone size: NA; V gene: TRBV6-5; D gene: TRBD1; CDR3 DNA: TGTGCCAGCAGTTACTCCGGGGACAGGAACACTGAAGCTTTCTTT; CDR3 protein: CASSYSGDRNTEAFF
J gene: TRBJ2-5; clone size: NA; V gene: TRBV7-9; D gene: NA; CDR3 DNA: TGTGCCAGCAGCTCTATCTCAGGGGATGGGGGAAAGACCCAGTACTTC; CDR3 protein: CASSSISGDGGKTQYF
J gene: TRBJ2-3; clone size: NA; V gene: TRBV29-1; D gene: NA; CDR3 DNA: TGCAGCGTTGAGGTGGGAATCACAGATACGCAGTATTTT; CDR3 protein: CSVEVGITDTQYF
J gene: TRBJ1-2; clone size: NA; V gene: TRBV20-1; D gene: NA; CDR3 DNA: TGCAGTGCCTCCGCGGGGGCCTGGGACTATGGCTACACCTTC; CDR3 protein: CSASAGAWDYGYTF
J gene: TRBJ1-5; clone size: NA; V gene: TRBV6-4; D gene: NA; CDR3 DNA: TGTGCCAGCAGTGACTCGGCAGGTCCCCAGCCCCAGCATTTT; CDR3 protein: CASSDSAGPQPQHF
J gene: TRBJ2-3; clone size: NA; V gene: TRBV12-3/TRBV12-4; D gene: NA; CDR3 DNA: TGTGCCAGCAGCGGCACCTTAGGGACAGATACGCAGTATTTT; CDR3 protein: CASSGTLGTDTQYF
J gene: TRBJ2-6; clone size: NA; V gene: TRBV4-1; D gene: NA; CDR3 DNA: TGCGCCAGCAGCCAAGTCCCAGGGGGGGCCAACGTCCTGACTTTC; CDR3 protein: CASSQVPGGANVLTF
J gene: TRBJ1-2; clone size: NA; V gene: TRBV20-1; D gene: TRBD1; CDR3 DNA: TGCAGTGCTCCCCAGTCACAGGGGGGAAACTATGGCTACACCTTC; CDR3 protein: CSAPQSQGGNYGYTF
J gene: TRBJ2-3; clone size: NA; V gene: TRBV9; D gene: NA; CDR3 DNA: TGTGCCAGCAGCGTAGGACAGACCACAGATACGCAGTATTTT; CDR3 protein: CASSVGQTTDTQYF
J gene: TRBJ2-1; clone size: NA; V gene: TRBV29-1; D gene: TRBD2; CDR3 DNA: TGCAGCGTTGATCCGGCGGGGGGCCCGGAGCAGTTCTTC; CDR3 protein: CSVDPAGGPEQFF
J gene: TRBJ1-2; clone size: once; V gene: TRBV6-2/TRBV6-3; D gene: TRBD1; CDR3 DNA: TGTGCCAGCAGTTCCCACAGGGGATCTATTTCGACCTTC; CDR3 protein: CASSSHRGSISTF
J gene: TRBJ1-1; clone size: NA; V gene: TRBV29-1; D gene: NA; CDR3 DNA: TGCAGCGTCCACTCCACAAGGGACACTGAAGCTTTCTTT; CDR3 protein: CSVHSTRDTEAFF
J gene: TRBJ2-5; clone size: NA; V gene: TRBV25-1; D gene: TRBD2; CDR3 DNA: TGTGCCAGCAGTGGCCCATCCAGCGGGAGCCAAGAGACCCAGTACTTC; CDR3 protein: CASSGPSSGSQETQYF
J gene: TRBJ1-2; clone size: NA; V gene: TRBV20-1; D gene: NA; CDR3 DNA: TGCAGTGCTAGCCTCCGTCGTGGCTACACCTTC; CDR3 protein: CSASLRRGYTF
J gene: TRBJ2-1; clone size: NA; V gene: TRBV29-1; D gene: NA; CDR3 DNA: TGCAGCGTTGTATTAGGAGGTACCCGCAATGAGCAGTTCTTC; CDR3 protein: CSVVLGGTRNEQFF
J gene: TRBJ2-7; clone size: NA; V gene: TRBV20-1; D gene: NA; CDR3 DNA: TGCAGTGCCAGACCTCGGGCAGCACCGGGATACGAGCAGTACTTC; CDR3 protein: CSARPRAAPGYEQYF
J gene: TRBJ1-5; clone size: NA; V gene: TRBV20-1; D gene: TRBD1; CDR3 DNA: TGCAGTGCTATAACCGGGACAGGGGGTCAGCCCCAGCATTTT; CDR3 protein: CSAITGTGGQPQHF
J gene: TRBJ2-7; clone size: NA; V gene: TRBV15; D gene: NA; CDR3 DNA: TGTGCCACCAGCAGCGAACATTTTAACTCCTACGAGCAGTACTTC; CDR3 protein: CATSSEHFNSYEQYF
J gene: TRBJ1-5; clone size: NA; V gene: TRBV20-1; D gene: NA; CDR3 DNA: TGCAGTGCTTCGACAGGTTTCGGCAATCAGCCCCAGCATTTT; CDR3 protein: CSASTGFGNQPQHF
J gene: TRBJ2-1; clone size: NA; V gene: TRBV28; D gene: TRBD2; CDR3 DNA: TGTGCCAGCAGTGCGACGAAGACTAGCGGGACCGACAATGAGCAGTTCTTC; CDR3 protein: CASSATKTSGTDNEQFF
J gene: TRBJ2-5; clone size: NA; V gene: TRBV12-3/TRBV12-4; D gene: NA; CDR3 DNA: TGTGCCAGCAGTTTGTCTCGGGGGGCTGCGGAGACCCAGTACTTC; CDR3 protein: CASSLSRGAAETQYF
J gene: TRBJ1-6; clone size: NA; V gene: TRBV7-3; D gene: NA; CDR3 DNA: TGTGCCAGCAGCCTGACACGCTCCTATAATTCACCCCTCCACTTT; CDR3 protein: CASSLTRSYNSPLHF